Listed below are T cell receptor beta chains from one sample, sequenced in a study of blood T cell repertoires in COVID-19. Some clones are missing from TCRdb's copy, which holds only in-frame ones; the method was immunoSEQ multiplex PCR. The sample has 150,000 to 200,000 clones; around 81% are singletons. Sequencing was carried out using peripheral blood. These receptors were collected from a man between 65 and 85 years old who had recovered from COVID-19. CDR3s include the opening cysteine and the closing phenylalanine or tryptophan. Fields, in order: J gene, V gene, clone size, D gene, CDR3 protein, CDR3 DNA. A D gene is named only where the DNA matches it firmly. The size of a clone is reported for some rows only, either as once, few or many, or as a class for expanded clones.

J gene: TRBJ2-1
V gene: TRBV6-1
clone size: NA
D gene: NA
CDR3 protein: CASSESYDRYNEQFF
CDR3 DNA: TGTGCCAGCAGTGAATCCTACGACAGGTACAATGAGCAGTTCTTC

J gene: TRBJ1-4
V gene: TRBV2
clone size: NA
D gene: NA
CDR3 protein: CASRTGIGEKLFF
CDR3 DNA: TGTGCCAGCAGGACGGGAATAGGGGAAAAACTGTTTTTT

J gene: TRBJ2-7
V gene: TRBV28
clone size: few
D gene: NA
CDR3 protein: CASIAGRVGEQYF
CDR3 DNA: TGTGCCAGCATCGCGGGGAGAGTGGGAGAGCAGTACTTC

J gene: TRBJ2-3
V gene: TRBV5-4
clone size: NA
D gene: NA
CDR3 protein: CASSSPRETTDTQYF
CDR3 DNA: TGTGCCAGCAGCTCCCCCCGGGAAACAACAGATACGCAGTATTTT

J gene: TRBJ2-1
V gene: TRBV4-3
clone size: NA
D gene: NA
CDR3 protein: CASSSGLGSYNEQFF
CDR3 DNA: TGCGCCAGCAGTTCGGGACTGGGCTCCTACAATGAGCAGTTCTTC

J gene: TRBJ2-5
V gene: TRBV3-1/TRBV3-2
clone size: NA
D gene: TRBD1
CDR3 protein: CASSAGQVETQYF
CDR3 DNA: TGTGCCAGCAGCGCAGGACAGGTAGAGACCCAGTACTTC

J gene: TRBJ2-3
V gene: TRBV2
clone size: NA
D gene: NA
CDR3 protein: CASSSVRWRSTDTQYF
CDR3 DNA: TGTGCCAGCAGTTCGGTCAGATGGAGAAGTACAGATACGCAGTATTTT

J gene: TRBJ1-6
V gene: TRBV7-3
clone size: NA
D gene: NA
CDR3 protein: CASSLSQNSPLHF
CDR3 DNA: TGTGCCAGCAGCTTAAGTCAGAATTCACCCCTCCACTTT

J gene: TRBJ2-3
V gene: TRBV18
clone size: NA
D gene: TRBD2
CDR3 protein: CASSDLPPGSGTSTWPREYF
CDR3 DNA: TGTGCCAGCTCAGACCTGCCACCCGGGAGCGGGACCTCGACTTGGCCTAGGGAGTATTTT

J gene: TRBJ1-2
V gene: TRBV11-2
clone size: NA
D gene: NA
CDR3 protein: CASSRPEANYGYTF
CDR3 DNA: TGTGCCAGCAGCCGGCCCGAGGCTAACTATGGCTACACCTTC

J gene: TRBJ1-3
V gene: TRBV6-5
clone size: few
D gene: NA
CDR3 protein: CASSYAQTGNGNTIYF
CDR3 DNA: TGTGCCAGCAGTTACGCTCAAACAGGGAATGGAAACACCATATATTTT

J gene: TRBJ2-1
V gene: TRBV7-3
clone size: few
D gene: TRBD2
CDR3 protein: CASSSSSTSGRPFF
CDR3 DNA: TGTGCCAGCAGCTCCTCCTCGACTAGCGGGAGGCCGTTCTTC

J gene: TRBJ2-7
V gene: TRBV19
clone size: NA
D gene: TRBD1
CDR3 protein: CASSIQRAGQGNEQYF
CDR3 DNA: TGTGCCAGTAGTATACAGAGGGCGGGACAGGGTAACGAGCAGTACTTC

J gene: TRBJ2-7
V gene: TRBV11-2
clone size: few
D gene: TRBD1
CDR3 protein: CASSFAGGEQYF
CDR3 DNA: TGTGCCAGCAGCTTCGCAGGGGGTGAGCAGTACTTC

J gene: TRBJ1-4
V gene: TRBV9
clone size: medium-sized
D gene: TRBD1
CDR3 protein: CASSVGYGQEDEKLFF
CDR3 DNA: TGTGCCAGCAGCGTAGGTTACGGACAGGAGGATGAAAAACTGTTTTTT

J gene: TRBJ2-1
V gene: TRBV15
clone size: NA
D gene: NA
CDR3 protein: CATSRNSYEQFF
CDR3 DNA: TGTGCCACCAGCCGTAATTCCTATGAGCAGTTCTTC